The subject of this entry is one T cell receptor beta chain. Its antigen is unknown. Each CDR3 protein is one row after TCRdb ran MiXCR on the RT-PCR reads. The sample has some 800,000 distinct CDR3 sequences, around 20% seen once. The CDR3 is 12 residues long. The V and J ends lost 8 bases and 5 bases respectively, with 7 bases between them. This entry is derived from a study of response to subunit inactivated influenza vaccine. Study findings and constraints: The study's authors posited that every seasonal influenza vaccination enlists few new T cells.

This material consisted of PBMCs from blood, taken 4 to 6 days after vaccination. This clonotype was sampled from a man aged 45-65 years who received an inactivated influenza vaccine. The V and J genes are TRBV12-3 or TRBV12-4 and TRBJ2-6; D is ambiguous. CDR3 sequence (DNA): TGTGCCAGCCTTGCTAGGGCCAACGTCCTGACTTTC. Amino acids: CASLARANVLTF.